These 2 T cell receptor beta chains share one sample of origin, sequenced in a study of T cells in Graves' hyperthyroidism and ophthalmopathy. There were TCR beta CDR3 regions amplified from RNA transcripts. The HTBI primer set drove a first-round RT-PCR of the TCR CDR3. TCRdb processed the multiplex PCR reads anew with MiXCR; each CDR3 protein has one entry. The table lists hundreds of thousands of distinct CDR3 sequences, approximately 20% of them singletons. Material for sequencing was blood. The receptor set was obtained from a man aged 35-49 years with Graves' hyperthyroidism.

This clonotype was picked up many times. This rearrangement joins TRBV7-2 to TRBJ2-7, with TRBD2 matching 9 bases. The CDR3 covers 15 residues. CDR1 is SGHTA, CDR2 FQGNSA, per germline. V shed 5 bases and J 0 bases; nucleotides not matched to a gene: 5. The CDR3 sequence: CASSRSGGHSYEQYF. The CDR3, as DNA: TGTGCCAGCAGCCGCAGCGGGGGGCACTCCTACGAGCAGTACTTC.

This clonotype showed up many times. The J gene is TRBJ1-1, the V gene TRBV5-1; D is perhaps TRBD1 (5 bases). Germline-derived CDR1 and CDR2 are SGHRS and YFSETQ. Trimming removed 0 bases from V and 8 bases from J, with 11 bases in between. This CDR3 spans 13 amino acids. The CDR3 loop is CASSLGPGREAFF. DNA for the CDR3: TGCGCCAGCAGCTTGGGACCGGGGCGCGAAGCTTTCTTT.